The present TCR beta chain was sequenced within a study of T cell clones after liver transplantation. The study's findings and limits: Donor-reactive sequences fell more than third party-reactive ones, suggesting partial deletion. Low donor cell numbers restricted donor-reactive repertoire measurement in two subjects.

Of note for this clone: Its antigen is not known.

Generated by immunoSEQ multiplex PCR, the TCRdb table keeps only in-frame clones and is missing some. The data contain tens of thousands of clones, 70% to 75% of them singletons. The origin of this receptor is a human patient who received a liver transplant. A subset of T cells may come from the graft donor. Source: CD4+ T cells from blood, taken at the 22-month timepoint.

CDR3 region: CASSLDRENGELFF. In DNA form, the CDR3 reads TGCGCCAGCAGCCTTGACAGGGAGAACGGGGAGCTGTTTTTT. The chain is built from TRBV5-1 and TRBJ2-2; 7 bases fit TRBD1. CDR1 SGHRS and CDR2 YFSETQ come from the germline V gene. The CDR3 has 14 residues. V shed 4 bases, J shed 7 bases, and the junction held 7 bases outside the gene matches.